This T cell receptor (beta chain) was identified during a study of blood T cells in healthy people across ages. Study-level information: T cells yielded about one barcoded beta molecule per two cells through template switching.

PBMCs, at least 6 million per sample, were isolated. It was with a sample-barcoded 5' primer and a J-beta primer mix that a second PCR of roughly 6 to 12 cycles was run. TCRdb independently ran MiXCR on the 5' RACE reads; one entry per CDR3 protein. The sample lists 750,000 to 950,000 distinct CDR3 sequences; almost 30% were seen once. Study-wide findings and caveats: Roughly linear declines in TCR beta diversity per million T cells occurred with age.

This clonotype was counted once. Antigen: not known. The V and J ends lost 3 bases and 7 bases respectively, with 10 bases between them. CDR3 size: 13 residues. CDR1 is LNHDA, CDR2 SQIVND, per germline (reference sequence). Separately, the same data were catalogued under a study of T cells of mothers and their children.

The origin of this receptor is a woman aged 40-49 years in good health. The chain carries TRBV19 and TRBJ2-1; D ambiguous. Input material: blood. The CDR3 DNA reads as TGTGCCAGTAGTATGGCTAAGGGAAATGAGCAGTTCTTC. This gives the protein CASSMAKGNEQFF.